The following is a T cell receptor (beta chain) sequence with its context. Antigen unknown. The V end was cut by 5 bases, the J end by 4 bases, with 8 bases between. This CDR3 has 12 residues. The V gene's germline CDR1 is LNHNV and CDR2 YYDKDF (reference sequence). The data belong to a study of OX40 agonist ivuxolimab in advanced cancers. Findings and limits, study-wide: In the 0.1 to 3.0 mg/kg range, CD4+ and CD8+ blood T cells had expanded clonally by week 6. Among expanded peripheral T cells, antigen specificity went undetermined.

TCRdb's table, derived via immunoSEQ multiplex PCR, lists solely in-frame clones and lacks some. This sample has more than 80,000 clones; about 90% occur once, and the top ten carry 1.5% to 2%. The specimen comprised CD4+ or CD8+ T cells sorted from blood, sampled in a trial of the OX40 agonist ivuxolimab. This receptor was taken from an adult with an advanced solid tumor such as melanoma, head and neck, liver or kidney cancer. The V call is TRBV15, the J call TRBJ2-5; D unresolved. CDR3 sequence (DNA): TGTGCCACCAGCGGAGTAGGAGAGACCCAGTACTTC. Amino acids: CATSGVGETQYF.